This entry lists 10 T cell receptor beta chains sequenced from one sample in a study of CXCR3-negative and CXCR3-positive naive CD8 T cells. Whole-study results and caveats: Higher TRB CDR3 hydrophobicity marked CXCR3-positive naive cells relative to CXCR3-negative naive cells.

Libraries of TRB cDNA were made by 5' RACE and carried UMIs. TCRdb reanalyzed the 5' RACE reads and collapses them to one entry per CDR3 protein, without DNA. The sample features under 5,500 distinct CDR3 sequences, with about 2.3% in its top ten. The antigens of these receptors remain unknown. The specimen was naive CXCR3+ CD8+ T cells from blood. Specified subset: CD45RO-CCR7+CD27+CD95- naive CD8+ T cells expressing CXCR3 (TNR3+). All receptors derive from a human donor in good health. Some clones in this sample may be carry-over from other donors' samples.

By frequency, this clonotype is medium-sized (0.01 to 0.1%). The chain carries TRBV29-1 and TRBJ1-1; checking the TCRdb D call of TRBD1 is not possible without DNA. The CDR3 loop spans 12 amino acids. In germline, CDR1 is SQVTM, CDR2 ANQGSEA. The CDR3: CSVPDKGTEAFF.

This clonotype is deemed medium-sized by its frequency. This chain connects TRBV12-3 or TRBV12-4 to TRBJ2-2; no DNA is available, so the TRBD1 call from TCRdb remains unchecked. The CDR3 consists of 16 residues. CDR3 sequence reads: CASSLTGGPNTGELFF.

In terms of frequency, this clonotype is large. This chain links TRBV25-1 with TRBJ2-5; without DNA, the TCRdb call of TRBD1 cannot be checked. The germline CDR1 and CDR2 sequences are MGHDK and SYGVNS. This CDR3 is 14 amino acids long. The chain's CDR3 is CASSAHRGLVTQYF.

The chain carries TRBV28 and TRBJ2-1; lacking DNA, the TRBD2 call made by TCRdb goes unchecked. The CDR3 covers 14 residues. CDR1 MDHEN and CDR2 SYDVKM come from the germline V gene. The CDR3: CASSLREFYNEQFF.

The rearrangement joins TRBV29-1 to TRBJ1-1; checking the TCRdb D call of TRBD1 is not possible without DNA. Germline CDR1 is SQVTM and CDR2 is ANQGSEA. The CDR3 contains 12 residues. CDR3: CSVGPGNTEAFF.

The chain has TRBV4-3 and TRBJ2-1; the D call of TRBD2 rests on TCRdb alone, since no DNA is present to check it. This CDR3 contains 16 residues. CDR1 is LGHNA and CDR2 is YSLEER in the germline V gene. The chain's CDR3 is CASSQDSGSGYNEQFF.

The rearrangement joins TRBV2 to TRBJ2-1; no DNA is available, so the TRBD1 call from TCRdb remains unchecked. The germline V gene has CDR1 SNHLY and CDR2 FYNNEI. The CDR3 extends over 15 amino acids. The CDR3 sequence: CASTPLGGQPNEQFF. Variable domain in full (rest from reference TRBV2 and TRBJ2-1): EPEVTQTPSHQVTQMGQEVILRCVPISNHLYFYWYRQILGQKVEFLVSFYNNEISEKSEIFDDQFSVERPDGSNFTLKIRSTKLEDSAMYFCASTPLGGQPNEQFFGPGTRLTVL.

This chain links TRBV28 with TRBJ2-5. Germline CDR1 reads MDHEN; CDR2 reads SYDVKM. This CDR3 contains 13 residues. CDR3 sequence: CASSLSGEETQYF.

The chain has TRBV9 and TRBJ2-3; TCRdb calls TRBD2, which cannot be checked without DNA. The CDR3 sequence is 16 residues long. Looked up from germline, CDR1 is SGDLS and CDR2 is YYNGEE. Here the CDR3 reads CASSEGPGGSTDTQYF.

Measured by frequency, this clonotype is medium-sized. The chain couples TRBV11-2 to TRBJ2-1; lacking DNA, the TRBD1 call made by TCRdb goes unchecked. The CDR3 is made up of 16 amino acids. Germline CDR1 and CDR2: SGHAT and FQNNGV. The chain's CDR3 is CASSLGRRGRGNEQFF.